A selection of T cell receptor beta chains follows, all from one sample in a study of long-term antiretroviral therapy in people with HIV. Here immunoSEQ multiplex PCR was the method, and the copy in TCRdb shows in-frame clones only, minus some. This table holds about 25,000 clones, around 87% found once. Sequenced here: unsorted PBMCs, sampled 1.9 years after starting antiretroviral therapy. The receptors here all came from a woman aged 25-40 years with HIV. The CDR3 runs from the conserved cysteine through the conserved F or W. Fields, in order: clone size, V gene, J gene, D gene, CDR3 protein, CDR3 DNA. A D gene is named only where the DNA matches it firmly. Where a row states a size, it is once, few, many or the class of an expanded clone; other rows omit it.

NA	TRBV5-1	TRBJ2-5	NA	CASSLEASQYF	TGCGCCAGCAGCTTGGAGGCCTCCCAGTACTTC
NA	TRBV25-1	TRBJ2-2	NA	CASGEYRAGTGELFF	TGTGCCAGCGGGGAGTACAGGGCGGGCACCGGGGAGCTGTTTTTT
NA	TRBV12-5	TRBJ2-1	NA	CASGLGPKGSQRLDTMRQNEQFF	TGTGCTAGTGGTTTGGGGCCCAAGGGATCCCAACGTCTTGATACAATGAGGCAAAATGAGCAGTTCTTC
NA	TRBV14	TRBJ2-6	NA	CASSPYRAGANVLTF	TGTGCCAGCAGCCCCTACAGGGCTGGGGCCAACGTCCTGACTTTC
NA	TRBV5-5	TRBJ2-3	TRBD2	CASSLGLAGGDTQYF	TGTGCCAGCAGCTTGGGTTTAGCGGGGGGAGATACGCAGTATTTT
few	TRBV4-2	TRBJ2-7	TRBD1	CASSQETGTGSYEQYF	TGTGCCAGCAGCCAAGAAACCGGGACAGGGTCCTACGAGCAGTACTTC
NA	TRBV7-3	TRBJ2-1	TRBD2	CASSSRGGSYNEQFF	TGTGCCAGCAGCAGTCGGGGGGGCTCCTACAATGAGCAGTTCTTC
NA	TRBV19	TRBJ1-5	TRBD1	CASSIQDRGNQPQHF	TGTGCCAGTAGTATTCAGGACAGGGGCAATCAGCCCCAGCATTTT
NA	TRBV9	TRBJ2-5	NA	CASSATPHETQYF	TGTGCCAGCAGCGCAACCCCCCACGAGACCCAGTACTTC
NA	TRBV5-1	TRBJ2-1	TRBD2	CASSLALAGGHNEQFF	TGCGCCAGCAGCTTGGCCCTAGCGGGGGGGCACAATGAGCAGTTCTTC
NA	TRBV10-2	TRBJ2-5	NA	CASRDQGHYQETQYF	TGCGCCAGCAGGGACCAGGGACATTACCAAGAGACCCAGTACTTC
NA	TRBV9	TRBJ2-6	NA	CASSRGKLSGANVLTF	TGTGCCAGCAGCCGCGGCAAACTCTCTGGGGCCAACGTCCTGACTTTC
NA	TRBV19	TRBJ1-1	TRBD1	CASKHRGPRGAFF	TGTGCCAGTAAACACAGGGGACCCCGAGGAGCTTTCTTT
NA	TRBV30	TRBJ1-1	NA	CAWSVGDGTEAFF	TGTGCCTGGAGTGTCGGGGACGGCACTGAAGCTTTCTTT
NA	TRBV5-4	TRBJ2-3	NA	CASSLYGTDTQYF	TGTGCCAGCAGCTTGTACGGCACAGATACGCAGTATTTT
NA	TRBV7-3	TRBJ2-3	NA	CASSLTNRGTDTQYF	TGTGCCAGCAGCTTAACGAATAGGGGCACAGATACGCAGTATTTT
NA	TRBV5-6	TRBJ1-4	NA	CASRNQGEANEKLFF	TGTGCCAGCAGGAACCAGGGTGAGGCTAATGAAAAACTGTTTTTT
NA	TRBV10-3	TRBJ1-4	NA	CAISGVEGQREKLFF	TGTGCCATCAGTGGGGTCGAGGGACAACGAGAAAAACTGTTTTTT
NA	TRBV5-1	TRBJ1-4	TRBD1	CASSPGQGGGEKLFF	TGCGCCAGCAGCCCAGGACAGGGTGGTGGTGAAAAACTGTTTTTT
NA	TRBV9	TRBJ2-3	NA	CASSAYITLPLSTDTQYF	TGTGCCAGCAGCGCCTACATCACCCTCCCTCTCAGCACAGATACGCAGTATTTT
NA	TRBV19	TRBJ2-5	NA	CASSIKGVETQYF	TGTGCCAGTAGTATAAAAGGGGTAGAGACCCAGTACTTC
NA	TRBV5-1	TRBJ1-4	TRBD1	CASSLGGTGGNEKLFF	TGCGCCAGCAGCTTGGGAGGCACAGGGGGTAATGAAAAACTGTTTTTT
NA	TRBV25-1	TRBJ1-1	TRBD1	CASSPRTGNTEAFF	TGTGCCAGCAGTCCGAGGACAGGGAACACTGAAGCTTTCTTT
NA	TRBV6-5	TRBJ1-2	NA	CASSPAGMPYGYTF	TGTGCCAGCAGCCCCGCCGGGATGCCCTATGGCTACACCTTC
NA	TRBV5-1	TRBJ1-1	NA	CASSLLPPRNTEAFF	TGCGCCAGCAGCTTACTCCCCCCGCGGAACACTGAAGCTTTCTTT
NA	TRBV7-7	TRBJ2-5	NA	CASSGAGTQETQYF	TGTGCCAGCAGCGGGGCCGGGACACAGGAGACCCAGTACTTC
NA	TRBV18	TRBJ2-3	NA	CASSATDTQYF	TGTGCCAGCTCGGCCACAGATACGCAGTATTTT
NA	TRBV29-1	TRBJ1-2	NA	CSAFALLTGGYGYTF	TGCAGCGCCTTTGCTCTTTTGACAGGCGGCTATGGCTACACCTTC
once	TRBV5-4	TRBJ2-5	NA	CASSRGYGDQETQYF	TGTGCCAGCAGCCGTGGTTATGGTGACCAAGAGACCCAGTACTTC
NA	TRBV30	TRBJ2-1	NA	CAWSPPYGFREQFF	TGTGCCTGGAGTCCCCCCTACGGTTTTCGCGAGCAGTTCTTC
NA	TRBV5-1	TRBJ2-3	NA	CASSRPPGLSTDTQYF	TGCGCCAGCAGCCGACCCCCGGGGTTGAGCACAGATACGCAGTATTTT
NA	TRBV6-5	TRBJ2-5	TRBD2	CASSSPTSGGETQYF	TGTGCCAGCAGTTCACCCACTAGCGGGGGGGAGACCCAGTACTTC
NA	TRBV7-6	TRBJ1-2	NA	CASSSGRVGGYTF	TGTGCCAGCAGTTCCGGCAGGGTGGGTGGCTACACCTTC
NA	TRBV7-3	TRBJ2-1	TRBD1	CASSQHRGSSYNEQFF	TGTGCCAGCAGCCAACACAGGGGAAGCTCCTACAATGAGCAGTTCTTC
NA	TRBV4-2	TRBJ2-1	NA	CASSQVVYNEQFF	TGTGCCAGCAGCCAAGTGGTGTACAATGAGCAGTTCTTC
NA	TRBV30	TRBJ2-1	TRBD2	CAETSGVDNEQFF	TGTGCCGAGACTAGCGGGGTAGACAATGAGCAGTTCTTC